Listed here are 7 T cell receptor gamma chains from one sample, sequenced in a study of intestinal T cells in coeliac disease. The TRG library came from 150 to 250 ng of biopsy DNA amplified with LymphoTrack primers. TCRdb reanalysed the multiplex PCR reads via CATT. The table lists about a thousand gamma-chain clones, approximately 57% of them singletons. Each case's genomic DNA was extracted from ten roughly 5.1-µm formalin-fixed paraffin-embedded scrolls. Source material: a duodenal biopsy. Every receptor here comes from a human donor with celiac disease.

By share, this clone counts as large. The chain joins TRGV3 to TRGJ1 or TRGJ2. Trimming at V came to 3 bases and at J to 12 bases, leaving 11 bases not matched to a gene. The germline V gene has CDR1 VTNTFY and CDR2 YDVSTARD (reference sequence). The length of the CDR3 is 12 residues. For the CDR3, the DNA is TGTGCCACCTGGGACTTGGGTCATGGGAAACTCTTT. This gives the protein CATWDLGHGKLF.

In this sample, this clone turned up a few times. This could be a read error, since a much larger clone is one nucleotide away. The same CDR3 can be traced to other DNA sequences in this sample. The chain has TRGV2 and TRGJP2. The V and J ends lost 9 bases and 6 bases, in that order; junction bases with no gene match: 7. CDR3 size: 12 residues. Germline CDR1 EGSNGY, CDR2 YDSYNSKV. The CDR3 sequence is CATPAGDWIKTF. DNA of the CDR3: TGTGCCACCCCAGCAGGTGATTGGATCAAGACGTTT.

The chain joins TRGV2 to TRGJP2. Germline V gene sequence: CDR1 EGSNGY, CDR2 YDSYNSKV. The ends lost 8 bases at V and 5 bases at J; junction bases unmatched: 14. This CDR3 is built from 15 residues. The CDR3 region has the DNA TGTGCCACCTTGGGACGGGCGAGGAGTGATTGGATCAAGACGTTT. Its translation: CATLGRARSDWIKTF.

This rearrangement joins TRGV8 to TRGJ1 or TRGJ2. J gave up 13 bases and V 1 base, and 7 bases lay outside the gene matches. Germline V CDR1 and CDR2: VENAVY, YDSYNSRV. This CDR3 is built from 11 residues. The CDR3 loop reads CATWDRIRKLF. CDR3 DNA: TGTGCCACCTGGGATAGAATAAGAAAACTCTTT.

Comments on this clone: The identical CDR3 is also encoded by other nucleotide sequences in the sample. The CDR3 DNA sequence: TGTGCCCTGGGATATAAGAAACTCTTT. It is translated as CALGYKKLF. The chain links TRGV9 to TRGJ1 or TRGJ2. This CDR3 comprises 9 residues. J was trimmed by 7 bases and V by 12 bases; bases with no gene match: 6. Germline V gives CDR1 GITISATS, CDR2 ISYDGTV (reference sequence).

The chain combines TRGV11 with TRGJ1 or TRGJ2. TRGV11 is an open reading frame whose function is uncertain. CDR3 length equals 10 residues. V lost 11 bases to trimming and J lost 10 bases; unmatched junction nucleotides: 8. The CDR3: CACYSRKKLF. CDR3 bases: TGTGCCTGCTACTCGAGGAAGAAACTCTTT.

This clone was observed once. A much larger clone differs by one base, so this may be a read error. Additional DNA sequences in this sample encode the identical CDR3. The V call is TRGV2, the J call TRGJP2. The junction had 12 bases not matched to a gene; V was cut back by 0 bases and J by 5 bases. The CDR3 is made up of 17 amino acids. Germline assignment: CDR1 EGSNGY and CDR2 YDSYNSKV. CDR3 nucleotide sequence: TGTGCCACCTGGGACGGGCCTGGGGAAGGCAGTGATTGGATCAAGACGTTT. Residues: CATWDGPGEGSDWIKTF.